The 20 T cell receptor beta chains in this list originate from one sample, sequenced in a study of blood T cells in healthy people across ages. A second roughly 7 to 12 cycle PCR used barcoded and J-beta primers. MiXCR was run by TCRdb on the 5' RACE reads, yielding one entry per CDR3 protein. The data show about 1.5 million distinct CDR3 sequences, roughly 43% seen once. The sample comprised blood. The receptors originated from a woman aged 18-29 years in good health.

The chain uses TRBV10-1 and TRBJ2-1; the D gene could be TRBD1 or TRBD2 (5 bases each). The CDR3 has 14 amino acids. Germline V lookup: CDR1 WNHNN, CDR2 SYGVQD (reference sequence). Trimming took off 2 bases at V and 5 bases at J, with 10 bases between the two ends. CDR3 sequence reads: CASSERGVDNEQFF. The DNA of the CDR3 is TGCGCCAGCAGTGAGAGAGGGGTAGACAATGAGCAGTTCTTC.

This clonotype showed up just once. A much more abundant neighbour one base away suggests this may be a read error. The chain employs TRBV28 and TRBJ1-1; 9 bases align to TRBD1. The germline V gene has CDR1 MDHEN and CDR2 SYDVKM. This CDR3 contains 15 residues. V gave up 2 bases and J gave up 5 bases; unmatched junction bases: 6. Written as DNA, the CDR3 is TGTGCCAGCAGTTTACCGGGACAGGGTAAAACTGAAGCTTTCTTT. Encoded protein: CASSLPGQGKTEAFF.

The rearrangement joins TRBV6-1 to TRBJ1-1; 7 positions agree with TRBD1. The CDR3 is 16 residues long. Trimming took 4 bases from V and 3 from J; bases not matched to a gene: 11. Germline V CDR1 and CDR2: MNHNS, SASEGT. This CDR3 reads CASSAGTASRDTEAFF. The CDR3 region has the DNA TGTGCCAGCAGTGCCGGGACAGCAAGCAGGGACACTGAAGCTTTCTTT.

Regarding this clonotype: Given a much more abundant clone one base away, this may be a read error. In DNA form, the CDR3 reads TGCAGTGCTAGAGATGCGGCGGGGAGACTAGCGGGAGGTCGGTCCTACAATGAGCAGTTCTTC. Amino acid sequence: CSARDAAGRLAGGRSYNEQFF. The J gene is TRBJ2-1, the V gene TRBV20-1; 13 bases are shared with TRBD2. J was trimmed by 1 base and V by 0 bases; bases with no gene match: 15. Germline V gene data show CDR1 as DFQATT and CDR2 as SNEGSKA (reference sequence). This CDR3 is built from 21 residues.

This clonotype has only one observation. This rearrangement joins TRBV6-5 to TRBJ2-2; the D is unclear. Germline CDR1 reads MNHEY; CDR2 reads SVGAGI. This CDR3 has 14 residues. Trimming pared 6 bases from V and 0 bases from J, leaving 8 bases between. In DNA, the CDR3 is TGTGCCAGCAGCGGACCAGCGAACACCGGGGAGCTGTTTTTT. This sequence encodes CASSGPANTGELFF.

This clonotype has a handful of counts. This rearrangement joins TRBV6-2 or TRBV6-3 to TRBJ1-2; D is uncertain. CDR3 length: 13 residues. Looked up from germline, CDR1 is MNHEY and CDR2 is SVGEGT. The ends were cut back, 6 bases at V and 8 bases at J, with 16 bases in the middle. This chain's CDR3 is CASSHGGILGYTF. The DNA of the CDR3 is TGTGCCAGCAGCCACGGCGGGATTTTGGGCTACACCTTC.

This clonotype was counted only a few times. This sequence joins TRBV7-6 and TRBJ1-4, with no clear D. CDR1 and CDR2 from the germline V gene are SGHVS and FNYEAQ. The CDR3 sequence is 14 residues long. Trimming shortened V by 5 bases and J by 4 bases, and 11 bases separated the two germline ends. The CDR3 DNA reads as TGTGCCAGCAGCCAACAGAACGTTAATGAAAAACTGTTTTTT. Its translation: CASSQQNVNEKLFF.

The V call is TRBV3-1, the J call TRBJ1-2, with D unclear. V was shortened by 4 bases and J by 2 bases, with 11 bases between the two germline ends. This CDR3 has 14 amino acids. The germline CDR1 and CDR2 sequences are LGHDT and YNNKEL (reference sequence). The CDR3 here is CASSPQSQNYGYTF. The CDR3 DNA reads as TGTGCCAGCAGCCCGCAGTCGCAGAACTATGGCTACACCTTC.

In this sample, this clonotype turned up a few times. V gene TRBV4-3 combines with J gene TRBJ2-5, with D perhaps matching TRBD1 (5 bases). This CDR3 spans 17 amino acids. CDR1 is LGHNA, CDR2 YSLEER, per germline. The V and J ends lost 0 bases and 2 bases respectively, with 16 bases between them. CDR3 loop: CASSQDVVGVEQETQYF. The CDR3 DNA follows: TGCGCCAGCAGCCAAGATGTCGTAGGGGTAGAACAAGAGACCCAGTACTTC.

There are a few counts of this clonotype. The chain employs TRBV20-1 and TRBJ2-5, with TRBD1 matching over 8 bases. CDR3 size: 16 residues. The germline V gene encodes CDR1 DFQATT and CDR2 SNEGSKA (reference sequence). J was trimmed by 5 bases and V by 2 bases; bases with no gene match: 13. DNA of the CDR3: TGCAGTGCTAGACCTACTTCGACAGGGGACGGTGAGACCCAGTACTTC. It is translated as CSARPTSTGDGETQYF.

The chain combines TRBV9 with TRBJ1-1; D is ambiguous. The CDR3 consists of 13 residues. The germline V gene encodes CDR1 SGDLS and CDR2 YYNGEE. The V end was cut by 0 bases, the J end by 7 bases, with 10 bases between. CDR3 loop: CASSVVGQGEAFF. The CDR3 region has the DNA TGTGCCAGCAGCGTAGTAGGGCAAGGTGAAGCTTTCTTT.

The rearrangement uses TRBV7-2 and TRBJ1-4; no firm D call. V was cut by 5 bases and J by 5 bases, with 12 bases left in between. The CDR3 runs 14 residues. The V gene's germline CDR1 is SGHTA and CDR2 FQGNSA. CDR3 DNA: TGTGCCAGCAGCCCAAGGGCTGGCAATGAAAAACTGTTTTTT. It is translated as CASSPRAGNEKLFF.

The chain employs TRBV4-3 and TRBJ1-2; 8 bases align to TRBD1. CDR1 and CDR2 from the germline V gene are LGHNA and YSLEER. This CDR3 is built from 14 residues. Germline trimming cut 0 bases from V and 7 bases from J; bases unmatched to any gene: 4. CDR3 in DNA: TGCGCCAGCAGCCAAGATCCAGGGGGCGGTGGCTACACCTTC. Its protein product is CASSQDPGGGGYTF.

The chain recombines TRBV29-1 with TRBJ1-2; TRBD1 is a possible D gene (5 bases). This CDR3 is 12 amino acids long. From germline, CDR1 is SQVTM and CDR2 ANQGSEA. Trimming shortened V by 5 bases and J by 8 bases, and 15 bases separated the two germline ends. The CDR3: CSVSSGTLGYTF. CDR3 nucleotide sequence: TGCAGCGTTTCCTCCGGGACGCTAGGCTACACCTTC.

The rearrangement links TRBV6-5 to TRBJ2-7, with 8 bases that match TRBD2. V was pared by 6 bases and J by 1 base, with 5 bases of the junction left unmatched. Germline loops: CDR1 MNHEY, CDR2 SVGAGI. The CDR3 runs to 14 residues. Written as DNA, the CDR3 is TGTGCCAGCAGCACTAGCGGAGGATCCTACGAGCAGTACTTC. This sequence encodes CASSTSGGSYEQYF.

Comments on this clonotype: A read error may be the cause here, since a much bigger clone is one base away. The CDR3 protein is CASSFIYNGQFF. CDR3 coding DNA: TGTGCCAGCAGCTTCATCTACAATGGGCAGTTCTTC. V and J are TRBV5-5 and TRBJ2-1; no firm D call. Germline V gene lookup returns CDR1 SGHKS and CDR2 YYEKEE (reference sequence). CDR3 length equals 12 residues.

The gene calls are TRBV5-1 and TRBJ1-6; no reliable D call. V lost 4 bases, J lost 0 bases, and 17 bases lay in between. Germline CDR1 reads SGHRS; CDR2 reads YFSETQ. This CDR3 spans 18 amino acids. Here the CDR3 reads CASSPGGRESSYNSPLHF. In DNA, the CDR3 is TGCGCCAGCAGCCCTGGCGGACGGGAGAGCTCCTATAATTCACCCCTCCACTTT.

J is TRBJ1-1 and V is TRBV6-2 or TRBV6-3, with D unresolved. Germline CDR1 and CDR2: MNHEY and SVGEGT. CDR3 length: 13 residues. The ends were cut back, 8 bases at V and 1 base at J, with 11 bases in the middle. CDR3: CASVGWENTEAFF. Written as DNA, the CDR3 is TGTGCCAGCGTGGGTTGGGAGAACACTGAAGCTTTCTTT.

Concerning this clonotype: The germline gene is not matched at one end of the junction; a read error may be the cause. V is TRBV12-3 or TRBV12-4 and J is TRBJ2-7, with 13 bases matching TRBD2. The assigned J gene may be wrong: the sequence end matches TRBJ2-5 better. This CDR3 region has 14 residues. The CDR3 spells CAGRTSGGMETQYF. The DNA of the CDR3 is TGTGCCGGCAGGACTAGCGGGGGAATGGAGACCCAGTACTTC.

This clonotype was detected only a few times. A single base separates this from a much larger clone, so it may be a read error. The J gene is TRBJ2-3, the V gene TRBV6-1; 12 nucleotides align to TRBD2. Trimming cost V 3 bases and J 4 bases; bases outside gene matches: 2. The CDR3 is 15 residues long. CDR1 MNHNS and CDR2 SASEGT come from the germline V gene. CDR3 coding DNA: TGTGCCAGCAGTGACCTAGCGGGGGGGCCAGATACGCAGTATTTT. This translates into CASSDLAGGPDTQYF.